Below, one T cell receptor (beta chain) is given with its context. One end of the junction fails to match germline, which may point to a read error. In terms of age and location, participants ranged from roughly 18 to 90 years and lived in fewer than 30 US areas. Participant-reported clinical history was the basis for cohort assignment. The data originate from a study of blood T cell repertoires in COVID-19. Study context: Collection of acute and convalescent COVID-19 samples took place in the United States, Italy and Spain.

Clones were sequenced by immunoSEQ multiplex PCR, and TCRdb holds only the in-frame ones, with some missing. The sample yields 270,000 or so clones, about 88% seen once. The CDR3 has 13 amino acids. The germline gives CDR1 SGHAT, CDR2 FQNNGV. The receptor was isolated from a woman in her fifties or sixties who had been exposed to COVID-19. What was sequenced was PBMCs or T cells enriched from blood (not recorded which). This chain joins TRBV11-2 and TRBJ2-3; 9 bases map to TRBD2. CDR3 in amino acids: CASSLALAGTLYF. For the CDR3, the DNA is TGTGCCAGCAGCTTGGCGCTAGCGGGGACGCTGTATTTT. The full variable domain, with the rest looked up from reference TRBV11-2 and TRBJ2-3, is EAGVAQSPRYKIIEKRQSVAFWCNPISGHATLYWYQQILGQGPKLLIQFQNNGVVDDSQLPKDRFSAERLKGVDSTLKIQPAKLEDSAVYLCASSLALAGTLYFGPGTRLTVL.